Below, 5 T cell receptor beta chains from the same sample are listed, as sequenced in a study of PD-1 blockade in classical Hodgkin lymphoma. Assay used: immunoSEQ multiplex PCR; TCRdb lists only in-frame clones, some missing. Of about 29,000 clones listed, around three quarters are singletons. Following autologous stem cell transplantation, relapse occurred in every patient, and exposure to brentuximab vedotin varied. Material: peripheral blood mononuclear cells (PBMCs), obtained before the second cycle of nivolumab. These receptors all stem from a human donor with classical Hodgkin lymphoma.

CDR3 sequence (DNA): TGTGCCAGCAGCTTGAGCGGGAAGGCCAAAAACATTCAGTACTTC. Translating it yields CASSLSGKAKNIQYF. The rearrangement links TRBV5-4 to TRBJ2-4, with 7 bases lining up with TRBD2. This CDR3 has 15 amino acids. The germline CDR1 and CDR2 sequences are SGHNT and YYREEE (reference sequence). After removal of 1 base from V and 1 base from J, the junction contained 2 bases not matched to a gene. The variable domain in full, with the rest retrieved from reference TRBV5-4 and TRBJ2-4, is ETGVTQSPTHLIKTRGQQVTLRCSSQSGHNTVSWYQQALGQGPQFIFQYYREEENGRGNFPPRFSGLQFPNYSSELNVNALELDDSALYLCASSLSGKAKNIQYFGAGTRLSVL.

The chain recombines TRBV9 with TRBJ2-1; 10 bases are shared with TRBD2. J lost 6 bases, V lost 3 bases, and 3 bases had no gene match. CDR3 size: 14 residues. Germline CDR1 reads SGDLS; CDR2 reads YYNGEE. The CDR3 DNA reads as TGTGCCAGCAGCGAAGCGGGAGGGTCCAATGAGCAGTTCTTC. The encoded protein is CASSEAGGSNEQFF.

The chain links TRBV4-1 to TRBJ2-2; 7 bases align to TRBD2. V shed 3 bases, J shed 1 base, and the junction held 8 bases outside the gene matches. The CDR3 covers 17 residues. Per germline, CDR1 MGHRA and CDR2 YSYEKL. The CDR3 loop reads CASSQVLIAGNTGELFF. The CDR3 coding sequence is TGCGCCAGCAGCCAGGTCCTGATAGCGGGGAACACCGGGGAGCTGTTTTTT.

This sequence joins TRBV13 and TRBJ2-7, with TRBD1 identical over 7 bases. After removal of 4 bases from V and 0 bases from J, the junction contained 3 bases not matched to a gene. The CDR3 has 14 amino acids. Germline assignment: CDR1 PRHDT and CDR2 FYEKMQ (reference sequence). The CDR3 nucleotides are TGTGCCAGCAGCTCCTGGGACAGCTCCTACGAGCAGTACTTC. Amino acids: CASSSWDSSYEQYF.

The V and J genes are TRBV7-8 and TRBJ1-1; D uncertain. Germline CDR1 is SGHVS and CDR2 is FQNEAQ. CDR3 length: 16 amino acids. Trimming took off 1 base at V and 8 bases at J, with 20 bases between the two ends. The CDR3 DNA reads as TGTGCCAGCAGCTTAGGTGCCAGTCAGGCTTTTGGGGAAGCTTTCTTT. Encoded protein: CASSLGASQAFGEAFF.